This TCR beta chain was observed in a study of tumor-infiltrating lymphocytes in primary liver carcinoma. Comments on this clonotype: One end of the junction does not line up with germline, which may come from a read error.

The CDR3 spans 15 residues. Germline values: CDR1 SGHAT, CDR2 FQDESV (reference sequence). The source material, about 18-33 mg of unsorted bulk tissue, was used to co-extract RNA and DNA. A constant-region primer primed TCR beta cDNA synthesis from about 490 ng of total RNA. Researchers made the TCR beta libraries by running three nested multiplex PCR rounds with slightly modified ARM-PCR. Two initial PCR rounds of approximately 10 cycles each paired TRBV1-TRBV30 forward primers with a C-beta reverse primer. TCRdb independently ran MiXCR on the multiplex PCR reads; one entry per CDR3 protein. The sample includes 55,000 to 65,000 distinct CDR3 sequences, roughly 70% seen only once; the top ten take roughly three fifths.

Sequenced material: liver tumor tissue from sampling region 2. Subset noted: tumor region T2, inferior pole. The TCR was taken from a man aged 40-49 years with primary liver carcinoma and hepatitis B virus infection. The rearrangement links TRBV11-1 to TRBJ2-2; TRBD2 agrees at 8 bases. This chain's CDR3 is CVSILSGSGTGELFF. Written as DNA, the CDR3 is TGTGTCAGCATCTTAAGCGGGAGTGGAACCGGGGAGCTGTTTTTT.